Described below is a single T cell receptor beta chain sequence and its context. Its antigen is undetermined. Assay used: immunoSEQ multiplex PCR; TCRdb lists only in-frame clones, some missing. The repertoire holds over 70,000 clones, with about 87% as singletons. The record originates from a study of OX40 agonist ivuxolimab in advanced cancers. The CDR3 totals 12 residues. V lost 4 bases, J lost 6 bases, and 7 bases lay in between. Germline CDR1 is MDHEN and CDR2 is SYDVKM. Study conclusions and caveats: CD8+ T cells were the subset that, on average, had more expanded clones than CD4+. CD4+ and CD8+ blood T cells expanded clonally by week 6 at 0.1 to 3.0 mg/kg.

The rearrangement joins TRBV28 to TRBJ1-5; D is unclear. The TCR originated in an adult with an advanced solid tumor such as melanoma, head and neck, liver or kidney cancer. The source material was CD4+ or CD8+ T cells sorted from blood, sampled in a trial of the OX40 agonist ivuxolimab. Here the CDR3 reads CASSSGVQPQHF. The CDR3 DNA sequence: TGTGCCAGCAGTTCCGGGGTTCAGCCCCAGCATTTT.